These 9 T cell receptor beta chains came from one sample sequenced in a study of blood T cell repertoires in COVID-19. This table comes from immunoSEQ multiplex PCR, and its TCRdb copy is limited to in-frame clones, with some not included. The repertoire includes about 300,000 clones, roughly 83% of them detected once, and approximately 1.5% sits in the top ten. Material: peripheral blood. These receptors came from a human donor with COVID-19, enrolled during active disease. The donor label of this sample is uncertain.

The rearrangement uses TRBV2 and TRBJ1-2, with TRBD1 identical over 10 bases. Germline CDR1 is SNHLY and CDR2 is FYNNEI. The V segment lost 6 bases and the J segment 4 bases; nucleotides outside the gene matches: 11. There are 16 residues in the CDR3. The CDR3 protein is CASRLGTGAASYGYTF. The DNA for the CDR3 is TGTGCCAGCAGATTGGGGACAGGGGCCGCGTCCTATGGCTACACCTTC.

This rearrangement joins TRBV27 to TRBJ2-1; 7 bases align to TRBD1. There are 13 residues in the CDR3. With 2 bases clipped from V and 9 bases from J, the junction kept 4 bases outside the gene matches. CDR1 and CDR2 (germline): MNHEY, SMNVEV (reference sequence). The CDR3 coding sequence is TGTGCCAGCAGTTTACAGGGGGATGGTGAGCAGTTCTTC. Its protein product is CASSLQGDGEQFF.

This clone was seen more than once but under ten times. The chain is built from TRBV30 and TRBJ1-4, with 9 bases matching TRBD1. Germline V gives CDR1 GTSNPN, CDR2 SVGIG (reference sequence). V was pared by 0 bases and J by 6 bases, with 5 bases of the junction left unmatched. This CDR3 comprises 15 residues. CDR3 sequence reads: CAWSVGQGAHEKLFF. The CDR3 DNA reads TGTGCCTGGAGTGTGGGACAGGGAGCCCATGAAAAACTGTTTTTT. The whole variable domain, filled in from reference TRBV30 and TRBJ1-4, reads SQTIHQWPATLVQPVGSPLSLECTVEGTSNPNLYWYRQAAGRGLQLLFYSVGIGQISSEVPQNLSASRPQDRQFILSSKKLLLSDSGFYLCAWSVGQGAHEKLFFGSGTQLSVL.

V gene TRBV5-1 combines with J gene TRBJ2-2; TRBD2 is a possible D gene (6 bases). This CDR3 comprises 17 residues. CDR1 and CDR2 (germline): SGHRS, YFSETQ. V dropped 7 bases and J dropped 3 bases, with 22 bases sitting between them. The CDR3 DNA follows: TGCGCCAGCCGCCCGCGGGGCGGGAATGAGGACACCGGGGAGCTGTTTTTT. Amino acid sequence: CASRPRGGNEDTGELFF.

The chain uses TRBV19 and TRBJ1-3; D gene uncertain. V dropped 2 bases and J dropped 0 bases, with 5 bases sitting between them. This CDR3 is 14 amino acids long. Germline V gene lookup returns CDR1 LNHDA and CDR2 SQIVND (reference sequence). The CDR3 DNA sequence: TGTGCCAGTAGTATATCCAGCTCTGGAAACACCATATATTTT. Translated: CASSISSSGNTIYF.

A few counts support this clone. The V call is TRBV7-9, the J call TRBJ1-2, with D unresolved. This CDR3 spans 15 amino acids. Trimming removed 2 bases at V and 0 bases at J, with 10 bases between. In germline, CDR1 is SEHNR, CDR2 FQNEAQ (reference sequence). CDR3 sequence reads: CASSLSRDPNYGYTF. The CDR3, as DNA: TGTGCCAGCAGCTTATCCCGGGATCCTAACTATGGCTACACCTTC.

The CDR3: CASSPGRGLVSDTQYF. CDR3 DNA sequence: TGTGCCAGCAGCCCGGGCCGGGGACTAGTCTCAGATACGCAGTATTTT. The V gene is TRBV5-4, the J gene TRBJ2-3; TRBD2 matches at 8 bases. The J segment lost 4 bases and the V segment lost 4 bases, leaving 11 bases of the junction unmatched. CDR1 SGHNT and CDR2 YYREEE come from the germline V gene (reference sequence). CDR3 length: 16 amino acids.

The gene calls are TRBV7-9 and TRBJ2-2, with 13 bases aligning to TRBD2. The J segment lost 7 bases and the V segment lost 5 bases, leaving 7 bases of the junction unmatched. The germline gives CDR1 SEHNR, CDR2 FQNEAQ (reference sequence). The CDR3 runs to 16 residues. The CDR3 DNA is TGTGCCAGCAGCCACCAGACTAGCGGGAGGCTCGGGGAGCTGTTTTTT. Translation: CASSHQTSGRLGELFF.

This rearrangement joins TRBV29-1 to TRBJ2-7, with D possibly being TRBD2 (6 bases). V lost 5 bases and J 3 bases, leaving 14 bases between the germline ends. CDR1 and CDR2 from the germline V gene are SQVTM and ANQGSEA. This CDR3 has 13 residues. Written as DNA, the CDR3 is TGCAGCGTTTTGGCGGGAACCCTCTACGAGCAGTACTTC. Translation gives CSVLAGTLYEQYF.